This T cell receptor beta chain appears in the sequencing data of a study of blood T cell repertoires in COVID-19. Study in general: Sites in the United States, Italy and Spain provided acute and convalescent COVID-19 samples.

CDR3 length: 16 amino acids. V dropped 3 bases and J dropped 1; count of bases not matched to a gene: 6. The germline V gene has CDR1 SGDLS and CDR2 YYNGEE. Per the study methods: Reference gene primers were amplified, and this amplification served to estimate nucleated cell counts. Here immunoSEQ multiplex PCR was the method, and the copy in TCRdb shows in-frame clones only, minus some. That table is the source of V, J and clone size, and D and trimming were worked out from the DNA. Of 250,000 to 300,000 clones in the sample, just over 85% are singletons; the top ten hold about 14%. Residents of about two dozen US areas, aged 18 to 89 years, made up the participants.

Specimen: PBMCs or T cells enriched from blood (not recorded which). V and J are TRBV9 and TRBJ1-4; TRBD1 matches at 7 bases. The clonotype was recovered from a man aged 18 to 29 who had recovered from COVID-19. CDR3 coding DNA: TGTGCCAGCAGCGCAGTAACAGGGGAAACTAATGAAAAACTGTTTTTT. Its protein product is CASSAVTGETNEKLFF.